This T cell receptor beta chain was recorded in a study of cytomegalovirus exposure and HLA in healthy donors. Study-wide background: There were approximately 400 genotyped donors. Of these, roughly 80% fell in the genetic ancestry cluster associated with self-reported Caucasian donors.

The CDR3 contains 20 residues. Germline trimming cut 5 bases from V and 5 bases from J; bases unmatched to any gene: 21. The germline V gene encodes CDR1 SGHTS and CDR2 YDEGEE. Researchers ran the PCR with 60 Vbeta and 13 Jbeta primers. Measured with immunoSEQ multiplex PCR; TCRdb has only the in-frame clones, and not every one. The profile shows under 250,000 clones, 60% to 80% of them singletons. The chain is built from TRBV5-8 and TRBJ2-1; TRBD2 aligns across 11 bases. The sequence derives from a woman aged 25 to 45 in good health and CMV-seronegative. The specimen sequenced was PBMCs. CDR3 loop: CASRGVWTGHPSGRNNEQFF. CDR3 nucleotides: TGTGCCAGCAGGGGTGTGTGGACAGGTCATCCTAGCGGGAGGAACAATGAGCAGTTCTTC.